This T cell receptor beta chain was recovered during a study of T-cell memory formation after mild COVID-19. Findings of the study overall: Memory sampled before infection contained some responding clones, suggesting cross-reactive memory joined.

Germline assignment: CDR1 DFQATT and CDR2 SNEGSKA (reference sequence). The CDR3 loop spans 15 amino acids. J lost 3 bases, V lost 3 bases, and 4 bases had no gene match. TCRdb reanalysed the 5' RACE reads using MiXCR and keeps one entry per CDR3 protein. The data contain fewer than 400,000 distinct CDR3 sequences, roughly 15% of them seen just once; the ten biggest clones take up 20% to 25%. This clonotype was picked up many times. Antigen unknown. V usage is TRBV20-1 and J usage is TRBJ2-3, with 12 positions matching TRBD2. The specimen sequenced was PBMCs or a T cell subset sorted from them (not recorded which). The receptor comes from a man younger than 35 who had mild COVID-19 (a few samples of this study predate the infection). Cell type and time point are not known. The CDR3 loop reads CSARSLAGGTDTQYF. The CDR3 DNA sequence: TGCAGTGCTAGGTCGCTAGCGGGGGGGACAGATACGCAGTATTTT.